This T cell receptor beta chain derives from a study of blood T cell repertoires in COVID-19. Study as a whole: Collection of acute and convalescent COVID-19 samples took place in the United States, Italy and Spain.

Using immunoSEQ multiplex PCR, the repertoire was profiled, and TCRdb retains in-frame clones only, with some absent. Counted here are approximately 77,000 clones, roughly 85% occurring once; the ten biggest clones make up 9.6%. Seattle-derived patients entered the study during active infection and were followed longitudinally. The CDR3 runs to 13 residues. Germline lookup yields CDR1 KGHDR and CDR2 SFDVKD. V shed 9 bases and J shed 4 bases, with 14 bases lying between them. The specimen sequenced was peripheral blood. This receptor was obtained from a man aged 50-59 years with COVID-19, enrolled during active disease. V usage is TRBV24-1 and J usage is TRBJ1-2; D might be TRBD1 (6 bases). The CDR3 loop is CATQETGLYGYTF. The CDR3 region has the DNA TGTGCCACCCAAGAAACAGGGCTCTATGGCTACACCTTC.